Below are 14 T cell receptor beta chains sequenced from a single sample in a study of beta chain features in type 1 diabetes. Study-wide results and limits: TCRB CDR3s from Type 1 diabetes patients were moderately but significantly shorter in all four CD4+ subsets.

The isolated RNA, all of it, was reverse transcribed, so expressed TCRB transcripts were what got sequenced. Assay used: immunoSEQ multiplex PCR; TCRdb lists only in-frame clones, some missing. Altogether approximately 600,000 clones are present, over 10% being singletons, with the ten largest covering over 0.1%. These receptors have no identified antigens. The source material was naive CD4+ T cells from blood. The receptors originated from a man under 40 with type 1 diabetes.

The chain employs TRBV6-1 and TRBJ2-1; 12 nucleotides line up with TRBD2. This CDR3 region has 15 residues. The trim removed 10 bases at V and 6 bases at J, leaving 10 bases unmatched. Per the germline V gene, CDR1 is MNHNS and CDR2 is SASEGT. As DNA, the CDR3 is TGTGCCACATATTACGGGACTAGCGGGTCCAATGAGCAGTTCTTC. As protein: CATYYGTSGSNEQFF.

There are a few counts of this clone. The chain uses TRBV10-3 and TRBJ1-5; D remains unclear. V was clipped by 3 bases and J by 6 bases, with 9 bases between them. This CDR3 is 13 amino acids long. The germline gives CDR1 ENHRY, CDR2 SYGVKD. DNA for the CDR3: TGTGCCATCAGTGATGGGGTCGGTCAGCCCCAGCATTTT. Amino acid sequence: CAISDGVGQPQHF.

This clone was detected only a few times. This chain joins TRBV6-6 and TRBJ2-1; D might be TRBD1 (6 bases). CDR3 length: 13 amino acids. Trimming stripped 8 bases from V and 5 bases from J, with 13 bases between. Germline V gives CDR1 MNHNY, CDR2 SVGAGI (reference sequence). CDR3 in DNA: TGTGCCAGCCACCCACAGGGAGACAATGAGCAGTTCTTC. Translated, it gives CASHPQGDNEQFF.

The chain has TRBV9 and TRBJ2-7; D possibly corresponds to TRBD2 (7 bases). The CDR3 length is 15 residues. With 4 bases removed from V and 4 bases from J, the gap between germline ends came to 18 bases. Germline CDR1 reads SGDLS; CDR2 reads YYNGEE. The CDR3 nucleotides read TGTGCCAGCAGCCCGCTCGCGGGGGCCAAATACGAGCAGTACTTC. Translation: CASSPLAGAKYEQYF.

The gene calls are TRBV2 and TRBJ2-2; possibly TRBD2 for D (6 bases). V lost 4 bases and J 4 bases, leaving 13 bases between the germline ends. The CDR3 totals 15 residues. CDR1 and CDR2 (germline): SNHLY, FYNNEI. The CDR3 reads CASSAWGVTTGELFF. DNA for the CDR3: TGTGCCAGCAGTGCATGGGGGGTGACCACCGGGGAGCTGTTTTTT.

The chain carries TRBV4-3 and TRBJ2-6; TRBD1 matches 8 bases. Germline trimming cut 4 bases from V and 0 bases from J; bases unmatched to any gene: 2. CDR1 and CDR2 (germline): LGHNA, YSLEER. CDR3 length equals 16 residues. CDR3 region: CASSLDRDSGANVLTF. The CDR3 nucleotides read TGCGCCAGCAGCCTGGACAGGGACTCTGGGGCCAACGTCCTGACTTTC.

Comment on this clone: Other DNA sequences from this sample encode an identical CDR3 as well. The chain employs TRBV30 and TRBJ1-5; D remains ambiguous. Trimming took off 0 bases at V and 4 bases at J, with 7 bases between the two ends. The CDR3 consists of 13 residues. The germline CDR1 and CDR2 sequences are GTSNPN and SVGIG (reference sequence). DNA for the CDR3: TGTGCCTGGAGTGTCCGGGGAAATCAGCCCCAGCATTTT. This encodes CAWSVRGNQPQHF.

V and J are TRBV7-9 and TRBJ2-1; 9 bases agree with TRBD2. The CDR3 consists of 14 residues. V gave up 5 bases and J gave up 5 bases; unmatched junction bases: 4. Per the germline V gene, CDR1 is SEHNR and CDR2 is FQNEAQ (reference sequence). This chain's CDR3 is CASSRRGGDNEQFF. The CDR3 coding sequence is TGTGCCAGCAGCAGGCGGGGGGGCGACAATGAGCAGTTCTTC.

Worth noting for this clone: This CDR3 is also generated by other DNA sequences in the sample. This rearrangement joins TRBV29-1 to TRBJ1-2, with 7 bases identical to TRBD1. The germline gives CDR1 SQVTM, CDR2 ANQGSEA. The V segment lost 3 bases and the J segment 5 bases; nucleotides outside the gene matches: 12. This CDR3 has 15 amino acids. CDR3: CSVEGRGDKNYGYTF. As DNA, the CDR3 is TGCAGCGTTGAGGGCAGGGGGGATAAGAATTATGGCTACACCTTC.

This clone appeared a few times. This rearrangement joins TRBV7-2 to TRBJ2-7; 9 bases are a match to TRBD1. The CDR3 is 14 amino acids. Germline assignment: CDR1 SGHTA and CDR2 FQGNSA. Trimming removed 10 bases from V and 4 bases from J; junction bases left unmatched: 11. The CDR3 sequence: CANPNRGPSYEQYF. The CDR3 DNA is TGTGCCAACCCGAACAGGGGGCCCTCATACGAGCAGTACTTC. Combining the CDR3 with reference TRBV7-2 and TRBJ2-7 gives the whole variable domain GAGVSQSPSNKVTEKGKDVELRCDPISGHTALYWYRQSLGQGLEFLIYFQGNSAPDKSGLPSDRFSAERTGGSVSTLTIQRTQQEDSAVYLCANPNRGPSYEQYFGPGTRLTVT.

The genes are TRBV19 and TRBJ1-3, with D hard to call. The V end lost 11 bases, the J end lost 0 bases, and 14 bases lay between the germline ends. The CDR3 has 14 amino acids. Germline loops: CDR1 LNHDA, CDR2 SQIVND (reference sequence). CDR3 nucleotides: TGTGCCGTTCGGAGGTCCCACTCTGGAAACACCATATATTTT. Translation gives CAVRRSHSGNTIYF.

In regard to this clone: At the DNA level, this CDR3 is encoded by other sequences in the same sample as well. The V and J genes are TRBV7-9 and TRBJ2-1; no clear D gene. Germline V gene sequence: CDR1 SEHNR, CDR2 FQNEAQ (reference sequence). The CDR3 has 10 residues. V shed 5 bases and J shed 7 bases, with 3 bases lying between them. CDR3 sequence (DNA): TGTGCCAGCAGCCGGAATGAGCAGTTCTTC. Protein sequence: CASSRNEQFF.

This clone has a handful of counts. The chain is built from TRBV30 and TRBJ2-1, with a possible D match to TRBD1 (6 bases). Trimming left V 1 base short and J 6 bases short, with 10 bases between. This CDR3 comprises 13 residues. Germline V lookup: CDR1 GTSNPN, CDR2 SVGIG (reference sequence). The CDR3 protein is CAWSGQVPNEQFF. In nucleotides, the CDR3 is TGTGCCTGGAGTGGACAGGTCCCCAATGAGCAGTTCTTC. Variable domain in full (rest from reference TRBV30 and TRBJ2-1): SQTIHQWPATLVQPVGSPLSLECTVEGTSNPNLYWYRQAAGRGLQLLFYSVGIGQISSEVPQNLSASRPQDRQFILSSKKLLLSDSGFYLCAWSGQVPNEQFFGPGTRLTVL.

This sequence joins TRBV6-1 and TRBJ2-1; no clear D gene. The CDR3 loop spans 14 amino acids. V was clipped by 1 base and J by 7 bases, with 11 bases between them. Per germline, CDR1 MNHNS and CDR2 SASEGT. CDR3 loop: CASSEGPSVNEQFF. CDR3 sequence (DNA): TGTGCCAGCAGTGAAGGGCCCTCGGTAAATGAGCAGTTCTTC.